This T cell receptor beta chain was captured in a study of shared clonotypes between healthy human individuals. As defined, naive CD8 cells were CD45RO-negative and positively selected for CCR7, with terminally differentiated effector memory CD45RA+ cells excluded. This CDR3 has 20 amino acids. Looked up from germline, CDR1 is SGHRS and CDR2 is YFSETQ. Trimming cost V 1 base and J 0 bases; bases outside gene matches: 12. Assay used: immunoSEQ multiplex PCR; TCRdb lists only in-frame clones, some missing. Among about 2.2 million clones, over 85% were seen once, and the ten largest hold 1.5% to 2%. This TCR was recovered from a man aged 18-30 years in good health. Some clones in this sample may be carry-over from other donors' samples. Input material: naive CD8+ T cells from PBMCs. The V and J genes are TRBV5-1 and TRBJ2-6, with 8 bases matching TRBD2. The CDR3 DNA reads TGCGCCAGCAGCTTGTACGGGGGGGAGGTCCCCTCCTCTGGGGCCAACGTCCTGACTTTC. Translated, it gives CASSLYGGEVPSSGANVLTF.